Following are 27 T cell receptor beta chains from one sample sequenced in a study of cytomegalovirus exposure and HLA in healthy donors. A multiplex PCR was run with 60 Vbeta primers and 13 Jbeta primers. Clones were sequenced by immunoSEQ multiplex PCR, and TCRdb holds only the in-frame ones, with some missing. The data hold around 150,000 clones, with roughly 78% observed a single time. The sequencing input was PBMCs. The receptors were sampled from a man aged 40-55 years in good health and CMV-seropositive.

This clone was counted only a few times. J is TRBJ2-7 and V is TRBV7-6; TRBD1 is a possible D gene (6 bases). Per germline, CDR1 SGHVS and CDR2 FNYEAQ. This CDR3 is 14 amino acids long. V lost 5 bases and J 0 bases, leaving 11 bases between the germline ends. This CDR3 reads CASSETTGSYEQYF. The CDR3 DNA reads as TGTGCCAGCAGCGAGACGACAGGCTCCTACGAGCAGTACTTC.

V and J are TRBV15 and TRBJ2-7; 10 bases are shared with TRBD1. The CDR3 is 16 residues long. Germline CDR1 and CDR2: LNHNV and YYDKDF (reference sequence). J gave up 5 bases and V 0 bases, and 7 bases lay outside the gene matches. The CDR3 loop reads CATSRDLRTGGNEQYF. CDR3 sequence (DNA): TGTGCCACCAGCAGAGATCTGCGGACAGGGGGGAACGAGCAGTACTTC.

J is TRBJ1-4 and V is TRBV28; unclear D gene. CDR1 is MDHEN, CDR2 SYDVKM, per germline. V lost 3 bases to trimming and J lost 5 bases, with 7 bases between them. CDR3 length: 13 amino acids. The CDR3 here is CASSFPGNEKLFF. In DNA, the CDR3 is TGTGCCAGCAGTTTCCCGGGGAATGAAAAACTGTTTTTT.

This sequence joins TRBV10-1 and TRBJ1-1; D is unclear. Germline CDR1 reads WNHNN; CDR2 reads SYGVQD (reference sequence). The CDR3 sequence is 13 residues long. The V end lost 3 bases, the J end lost 9 bases, and 14 bases lay between the germline ends. The chain's CDR3 is CASSDPEEVQAFF. CDR3 in DNA: TGCGCCAGCAGTGACCCTGAAGAGGTGCAAGCTTTCTTT.

V gene TRBV27 combines with J gene TRBJ1-2; 8 bases map to TRBD1. The CDR3 extends over 16 amino acids. The V and J ends lost 5 bases and 5 bases, in that order; junction bases with no gene match: 13. Germline CDR1 and CDR2: MNHEY and SMNVEV (reference sequence). CDR3 nucleotides: TGTGCCAGCAGTCCCTCCCAGGGGGCGAAATCGTATGGCTACACCTTC. Its translation: CASSPSQGAKSYGYTF.

The CDR3 region has the DNA TGTGCCAGCAGCTATGCAGGGCTGAACTATGGCTACACCTTC. Translation: CASSYAGLNYGYTF. The genes are TRBV7-2 and TRBJ1-2; D may be TRBD1 (5 bases). V dropped 4 bases and J dropped 2 bases, with 11 bases sitting between them. The V gene's germline CDR1 is SGHTA and CDR2 FQGNSA. The CDR3 extends over 14 amino acids.

This clone has only a few counts. The chain employs TRBV2 and TRBJ2-2; 10 bases match TRBD1. V lost 2 bases to trimming and J lost 6 bases; unmatched junction nucleotides: 9. This CDR3 has 17 residues. Per germline, CDR1 SNHLY and CDR2 FYNNEI. This CDR3 is CASSESLGQGEAGELFF. The CDR3 region has the DNA TGTGCCAGCAGTGAAAGTCTCGGACAGGGGGAGGCCGGGGAGCTGTTTTTT.

The chain employs TRBV6-5 and TRBJ2-2; 10 bases are shared with TRBD1. This CDR3 has 14 amino acids. Germline CDR1 is MNHEY and CDR2 is SVGAGI. Trimming cost V 6 bases and J 3 bases; bases outside gene matches: 1. CDR3 region: CASRDRGYTGELFF. In DNA, the CDR3 is TGTGCCAGCAGGGACAGGGGGTACACCGGGGAGCTGTTTTTT.

This clone was seen more than once but under ten times. CDR3 in DNA: TGTGCCAGTAGTATTAGAGGGAGGTCGGTGGGTGAGCAGTTCTTC. Encoded protein: CASSIRGRSVGEQFF. The V call is TRBV19, the J call TRBJ2-1; D might be TRBD2 (6 bases). Germline V gene lookup returns CDR1 LNHDA and CDR2 SQIVND (reference sequence). The CDR3 consists of 15 residues. V gave up 3 bases and J gave up 9 bases, with 18 bases separating them.

This sequence joins TRBV6-1 and TRBJ2-4; D uncertain. The CDR3 loop spans 10 amino acids. Germline V gene lookup returns CDR1 MNHNS and CDR2 SASEGT. With 6 bases removed from V and 11 bases from J, the gap between germline ends came to 8 bases. The CDR3: CASRSLFQYF. The CDR3 coding sequence is TGTGCCAGCAGATCCCTCTTTCAGTACTTC.

This clone was counted only a few times. The chain combines TRBV14 with TRBJ1-1; D possibly corresponds to TRBD1 (5 bases). Germline-derived CDR1 and CDR2 are SGHDN and FVKESK. Trimming left V 5 bases short and J 1 base short, with 11 bases between. The CDR3 has 14 residues. CDR3 sequence: CASSARQQNTEAFF. As DNA, the CDR3 is TGTGCCAGCAGCGCCCGACAGCAGAACACTGAAGCTTTCTTT.

This chain connects TRBV13 to TRBJ1-4; D unclear. There are 15 residues in the CDR3. The V end was cut by 5 bases, the J end by 7 bases, with 17 bases between. Germline loops: CDR1 PRHDT, CDR2 FYEKMQ (reference sequence). The CDR3 DNA reads TGTGCCAGCAGCCGTGGTAGGCTTGGGAGTGAAAAACTGTTTTTT. Translating it yields CASSRGRLGSEKLFF.

This clone was recorded once. The chain carries TRBV6-1 and TRBJ2-7, with D possibly matching TRBD2 (6 bases). Trimming stripped 1 base from V and 7 bases from J, with 17 bases between. This CDR3 is 15 amino acids long. Per germline, CDR1 MNHNS and CDR2 SASEGT. CDR3 in amino acids: CASSEVPGDQDEQYF. In DNA, the CDR3 is TGTGCCAGCAGTGAAGTGCCGGGGGATCAAGATGAGCAGTACTTC.

The chain uses TRBV7-9 and TRBJ1-1; the D is unclear. CDR1 is SEHNR, CDR2 FQNEAQ, per germline (reference sequence). The CDR3 is 12 residues long. V was trimmed by 6 bases and J by 4 bases, leaving 9 bases between them. This CDR3 is CASRLGLTEAFF. In DNA form, the CDR3 reads TGTGCCAGCAGGCTAGGACTCACTGAAGCTTTCTTT.

This clone has only a few counts. The J gene is TRBJ2-2, the V gene TRBV4-1; a weak D match, TRBD1 (6 bases). Germline CDR1 and CDR2: MGHRA and YSYEKL. The V gene lost 4 bases and the J gene lost 2 bases, with 11 bases spanning the gap. The CDR3 is made up of 15 amino acids. CDR3 DNA sequence: TGCGCCAGCAGCCCAGAGGACAGAAACACCGGGGAGCTGTTTTTT. It yields the protein CASSPEDRNTGELFF.

This sequence joins TRBV28 and TRBJ1-1, with 10 bases identical to TRBD1. Germline-derived CDR1 and CDR2 are MDHEN and SYDVKM. Germline trimming cut 8 bases from V and 3 bases from J; bases unmatched to any gene: 15. CDR3 length: 17 amino acids. CDR3 sequence: CASPSWDRGLGDTEAFF. The CDR3 bases are TGTGCCAGCCCTTCCTGGGACAGGGGACTCGGTGACACTGAAGCTTTCTTT.

The genes are TRBV6-1 and TRBJ1-5; possibly TRBD1 for D (5 bases). CDR1 is MNHNS, CDR2 SASEGT, per germline. V dropped 5 bases and J dropped 6 bases, with 14 bases sitting between them. The CDR3 length is 14 residues. CDR3 bases: TGTGCCAGCAGTACGGCCGTAGGGGCTCAGCCCCAGCATTTT. It yields the protein CASSTAVGAQPQHF.

This chain joins TRBV5-5 and TRBJ2-3, with 7 bases fitting TRBD1. The CDR3 consists of 16 residues. The V segment lost 4 bases and the J segment 3 bases; nucleotides outside the gene matches: 11. Looked up from germline, CDR1 is SGHKS and CDR2 is YYEKEE (reference sequence). The CDR3 coding sequence is TGTGCCAGCAGCCTCCTAACAGGGGTGCCGACAGATACGCAGTATTTT. This gives the protein CASSLLTGVPTDTQYF.

The chain couples TRBV6-1 to TRBJ1-5, with D perhaps TRBD1 (6 bases). The germline CDR1 and CDR2 sequences are MNHNS and SASEGT. The CDR3 loop spans 14 amino acids. The germline V and J ends were trimmed by 2 bases and 7 bases, with 12 bases remaining between them. The CDR3 region has the DNA TGTGCCAGCAGTGAATTGGGGGCAGGCCAGCCCCAGCATTTT. It encodes CASSELGAGQPQHF.

In its sample, this clone was seen a few times. The chain uses TRBV18 and TRBJ2-7; possibly TRBD2 for D (5 bases). Germline values: CDR1 KGHSH, CDR2 LQKENI. The CDR3 length is 11 residues. V shed 6 bases and J shed 4 bases, with 7 bases lying between them. The DNA for the CDR3 is TGTGCCAGCTCTACGGGATACGAGCAGTACTTC. Translating gives CASSTGYEQYF.

The chain combines TRBV4-2 with TRBJ1-2; no clear D. The germline V gene encodes CDR1 LGHNA and CDR2 YNFKEQ. The CDR3 has 14 residues. Trimming cost V 9 bases and J 0 bases, with 14 bases left between them. CDR3 in DNA: TGTGCCAGTAAAGACCTACGGGCTAACTATGGCTACACCTTC. As protein: CASKDLRANYGYTF.

The V and J genes are TRBV11-3 and TRBJ2-1; tentatively, D is TRBD1 (6 bases). The germline V and J ends were trimmed by 0 bases and 4 bases, with 16 bases remaining between them. From germline, CDR1 is SGHNT and CDR2 YENEEA. The CDR3 is made up of 17 amino acids. The CDR3 loop is CASSLDGLAGAYNEQFF. The CDR3 DNA follows: TGTGCCAGCAGCTTAGATGGTTTGGCAGGGGCGTACAATGAGCAGTTCTTC.

This chain connects TRBV6-5 to TRBJ1-2, with D hard to call. V was pared by 2 bases and J by 3 bases, with 7 bases between. CDR1 is MNHEY and CDR2 is SVGAGI in the germline V gene. CDR3 length: 13 residues. CDR3 DNA: TGTGCCAGCAGTTACAACAGTCACTATGGCTACACCTTC. Its protein is CASSYNSHYGYTF.

The table lists this clone with a few counts. J is TRBJ2-7 and V is TRBV27, with 11 positions matching TRBD2. The J segment lost 3 bases and the V segment lost 3 bases, leaving 4 bases of the junction unmatched. The CDR3 length is 15 residues. Looked up from germline, CDR1 is MNHEY and CDR2 is SMNVEV (reference sequence). This CDR3 reads CASSLFLAGGYEQYF. DNA of the CDR3: TGTGCCAGCAGTTTGTTTCTAGCGGGAGGCTACGAGCAGTACTTC.

The chain combines TRBV5-1 with TRBJ2-2; TRBD2 might be the D (5 bases). This CDR3 region has 14 residues. Trimming removed 4 bases at V and 4 bases at J, with 11 bases between. From germline, CDR1 is SGHRS and CDR2 YFSETQ. CDR3: CASSVDYSTGELFF. CDR3 nucleotides: TGCGCCAGCAGCGTAGACTACAGCACCGGGGAGCTGTTTTTT.

The rearrangement joins TRBV28 to TRBJ1-4, with D unresolved. The V end was cut by 2 bases, the J end by 4 bases, with 11 bases between. The CDR3 spans 15 residues. Germline lookup yields CDR1 MDHEN and CDR2 SYDVKM. The CDR3 sequence is CASSLLLRDNEKLFF. DNA for the CDR3: TGTGCCAGCAGTTTACTTCTACGAGATAATGAAAAACTGTTTTTT.

This chain uses TRBV27 with TRBJ2-7, with 7 bases matching TRBD2. CDR1 and CDR2 from the germline V gene are MNHEY and SMNVEV (reference sequence). J was trimmed by 4 bases and V by 4 bases; bases with no gene match: 4. This CDR3 has 13 residues. CDR3 in amino acids: CASSSASGYEQYF. Written as DNA, the CDR3 is TGTGCCAGCAGTTCAGCTAGCGGTTACGAGCAGTACTTC.